The sequence of this T cell receptor (beta chain) was determined in a study of T cells in Graves' hyperthyroidism and ophthalmopathy. Study-wide findings and caveats: Before onset, by a median of around 6.1 months, the model predicted ophthalmopathy. Most clonotypes expanded in the thyroid (above 0.001) were also present in blood.

Among ophthalmopathy patients, the Clinical Activity Score reached at least 3, the NOSPECS grade reached at least 4, and duration remained under 3 months. TCR beta CDR3 regions were amplified from RNA transcripts. First-round RT-PCR with HTBI primers amplified the TCR CDR3 region. TCRdb called the multiplex PCR reads again in MiXCR, with one record for every CDR3 protein. The sample yields around 490,000 distinct CDR3 sequences, just under 20% seen once. This clonotype was detected a few times. What it recognizes is unknown. CDR1 is MNHNS and CDR2 is SASEGT in the germline V gene. Trimming took off 3 bases at V and 2 bases at J, with 10 bases between the two ends. This CDR3 has 14 residues.

This clonotype was sampled from a man aged 35 to 55 with Graves' ophthalmopathy. The chain recombines TRBV6-1 with TRBJ1-2; no firm D call. Sequences were obtained from blood. Written as DNA, the CDR3 is TGTGCCAGCAGTGATAGGGCCATCAACTATGGCTACACCTTC. Encoded protein: CASSDRAINYGYTF.